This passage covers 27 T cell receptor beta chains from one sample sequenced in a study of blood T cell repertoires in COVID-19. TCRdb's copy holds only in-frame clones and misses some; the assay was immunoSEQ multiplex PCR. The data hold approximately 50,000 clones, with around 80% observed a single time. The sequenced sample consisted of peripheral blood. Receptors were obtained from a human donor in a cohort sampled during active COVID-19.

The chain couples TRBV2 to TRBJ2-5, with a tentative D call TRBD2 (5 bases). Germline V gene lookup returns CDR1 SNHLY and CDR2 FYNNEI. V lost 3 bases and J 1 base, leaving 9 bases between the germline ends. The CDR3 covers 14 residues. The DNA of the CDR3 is TGTGCCAGCAGTGATCTAGGACTCCAAGAGACCCAGTACTTC. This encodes CASSDLGLQETQYF.

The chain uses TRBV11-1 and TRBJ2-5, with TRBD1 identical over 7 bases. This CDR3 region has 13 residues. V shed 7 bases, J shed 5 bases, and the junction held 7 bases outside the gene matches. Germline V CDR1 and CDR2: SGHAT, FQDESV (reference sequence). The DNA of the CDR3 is TGTGCCAGCACCGCTGACAGGGACGAGACCCAGTACTTC. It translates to CASTADRDETQYF.

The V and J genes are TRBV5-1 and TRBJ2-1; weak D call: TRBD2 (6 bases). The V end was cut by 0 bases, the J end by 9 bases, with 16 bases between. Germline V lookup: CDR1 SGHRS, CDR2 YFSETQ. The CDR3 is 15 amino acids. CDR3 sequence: CASSLEAGRVGEQFF. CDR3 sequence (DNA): TGCGCCAGCAGCTTGGAGGCGGGAAGAGTAGGTGAGCAGTTCTTC.

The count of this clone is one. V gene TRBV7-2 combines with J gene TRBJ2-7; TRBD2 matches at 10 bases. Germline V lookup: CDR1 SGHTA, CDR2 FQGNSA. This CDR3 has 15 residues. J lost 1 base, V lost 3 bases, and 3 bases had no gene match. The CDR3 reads CASSFRTSGSYEQYF. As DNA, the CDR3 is TGTGCCAGCAGCTTCAGGACTAGCGGATCCTACGAGCAGTACTTC.

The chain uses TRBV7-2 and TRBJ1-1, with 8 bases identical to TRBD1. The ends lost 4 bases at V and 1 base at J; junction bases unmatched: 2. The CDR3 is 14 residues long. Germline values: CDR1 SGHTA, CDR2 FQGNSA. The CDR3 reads CASSYDRGNTEAFF. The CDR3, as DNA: TGTGCCAGCAGCTACGACAGGGGGAACACTGAAGCTTTCTTT. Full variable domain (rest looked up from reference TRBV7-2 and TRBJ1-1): GAGVSQSPSNKVTEKGKDVELRCDPISGHTALYWYRQSLGQGLEFLIYFQGNSAPDKSGLPSDRFSAERTGGSVSTLTIQRTQQEDSAVYLCASSYDRGNTEAFFGQGTRLTVV.

Written as DNA, the CDR3 is TGTGCCAGCAGCCAAGTGCCAGATAGCAATCAGCCCCAGCATTTT. Its protein is CASSQVPDSNQPQHF. This sequence joins TRBV3-1 (or the pseudogene TRBV3-2) and TRBJ1-5; no reliable D call. The CDR3 contains 15 residues. Trimming left V 1 base short and J 0 bases short, with 7 bases between. Germline V gives CDR1 LGHDT, CDR2 YNNKEL (reference sequence).

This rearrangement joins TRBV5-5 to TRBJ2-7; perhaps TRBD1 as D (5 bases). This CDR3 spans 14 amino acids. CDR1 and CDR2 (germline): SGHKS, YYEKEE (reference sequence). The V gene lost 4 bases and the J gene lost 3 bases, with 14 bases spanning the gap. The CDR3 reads CASSPTLQGYEQYF. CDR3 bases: TGTGCCAGCAGCCCGACCCTGCAGGGCTACGAGCAGTACTTC.

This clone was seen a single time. The CDR3 nucleotides are TGTGCCAGCAGTTTGGGGCCGAACACTGAAGCTTTCTTT. This gives the protein CASSLGPNTEAFF. This chain links TRBV6-5 with TRBJ1-1; perhaps TRBD1 as D (5 bases). Germline V gene data show CDR1 as MNHEY and CDR2 as SVGAGI. Trimming removed 4 bases at V and 1 base at J, with 7 bases between. The length of the CDR3 is 13 residues.

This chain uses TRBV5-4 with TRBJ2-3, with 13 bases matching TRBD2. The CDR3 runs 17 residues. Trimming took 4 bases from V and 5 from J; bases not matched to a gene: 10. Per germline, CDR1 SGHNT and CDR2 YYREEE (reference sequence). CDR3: CASSPRLAGGGVDTQYF. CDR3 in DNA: TGTGCCAGCAGCCCCCGACTAGCGGGAGGCGGAGTAGATACGCAGTATTTT.

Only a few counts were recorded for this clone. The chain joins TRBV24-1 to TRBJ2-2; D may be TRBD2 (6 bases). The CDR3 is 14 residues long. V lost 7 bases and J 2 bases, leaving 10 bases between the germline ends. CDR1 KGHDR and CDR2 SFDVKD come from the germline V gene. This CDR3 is CATSGSLNTGELFF. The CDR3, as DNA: TGTGCCACCAGCGGGAGTCTCAACACCGGGGAGCTGTTTTTT.

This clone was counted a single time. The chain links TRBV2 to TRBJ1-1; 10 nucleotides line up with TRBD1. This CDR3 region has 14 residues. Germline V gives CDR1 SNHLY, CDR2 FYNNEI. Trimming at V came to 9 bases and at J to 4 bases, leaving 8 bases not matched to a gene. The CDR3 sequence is CASYRDRGGTEAFF. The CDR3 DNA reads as TGTGCCAGTTACCGGGACAGGGGTGGCACTGAAGCTTTCTTT.

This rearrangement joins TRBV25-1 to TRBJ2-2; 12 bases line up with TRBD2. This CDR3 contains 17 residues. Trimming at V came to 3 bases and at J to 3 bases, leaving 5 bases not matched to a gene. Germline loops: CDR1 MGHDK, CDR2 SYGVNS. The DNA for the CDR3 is TGTGCCAGCAGTGACAGACTAGCGGGAGCTGACACCGGGGAGCTGTTTTTT. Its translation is CASSDRLAGADTGELFF.

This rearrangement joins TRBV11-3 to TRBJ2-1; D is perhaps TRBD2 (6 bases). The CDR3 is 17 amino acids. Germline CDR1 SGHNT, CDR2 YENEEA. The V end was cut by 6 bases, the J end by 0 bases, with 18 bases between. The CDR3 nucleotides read TGTGCCAGCAGTCCCCCGGGGGTCTTCAGCTCCTACAATGAGCAGTTCTTC. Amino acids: CASSPPGVFSSYNEQFF.

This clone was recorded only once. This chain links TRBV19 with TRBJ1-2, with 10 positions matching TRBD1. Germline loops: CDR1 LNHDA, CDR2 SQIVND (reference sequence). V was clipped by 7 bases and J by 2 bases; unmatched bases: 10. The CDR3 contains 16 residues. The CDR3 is CASKDVSGQGNYGYTF. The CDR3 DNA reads TGTGCCAGTAAGGATGTATCGGGACAGGGGAACTATGGCTACACCTTC.

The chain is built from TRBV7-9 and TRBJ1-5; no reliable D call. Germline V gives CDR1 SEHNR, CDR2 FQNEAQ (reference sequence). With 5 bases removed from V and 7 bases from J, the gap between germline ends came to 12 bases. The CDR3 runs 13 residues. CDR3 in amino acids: CASSPPGGQPQHF. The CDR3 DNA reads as TGTGCCAGCAGCCCGCCAGGAGGACAGCCCCAGCATTTT. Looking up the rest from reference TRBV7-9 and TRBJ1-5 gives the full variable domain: DTGVSQNPRHKITKRGQNVTFRCDPISEHNRLYWYRQTLGQGPEFLTYFQNEAQLEKSRLLSDRFSAERPKGSFSTLEIQRTEQGDSAMYLCASSPPGGQPQHFGDGTRLSIL.

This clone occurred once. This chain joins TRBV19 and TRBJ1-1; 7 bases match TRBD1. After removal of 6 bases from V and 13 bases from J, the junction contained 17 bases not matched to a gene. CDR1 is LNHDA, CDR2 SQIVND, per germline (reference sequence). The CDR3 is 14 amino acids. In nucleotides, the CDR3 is TGTGCCAGTAGCACCGACAGGGCGCCGGAGGACAGTTTCTTT. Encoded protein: CASSTDRAPEDSFF.

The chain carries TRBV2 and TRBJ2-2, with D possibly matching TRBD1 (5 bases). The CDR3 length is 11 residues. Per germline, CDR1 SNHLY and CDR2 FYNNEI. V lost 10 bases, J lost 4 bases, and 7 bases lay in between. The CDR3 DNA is TGTGCCACTCAGGGCACCGGGGAGCTGTTTTTT. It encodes CATQGTGELFF.

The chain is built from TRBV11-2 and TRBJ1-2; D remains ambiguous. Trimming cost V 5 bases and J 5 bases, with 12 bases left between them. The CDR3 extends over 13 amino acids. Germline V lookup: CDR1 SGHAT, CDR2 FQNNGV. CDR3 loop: CASSPPGVYGYTF. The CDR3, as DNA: TGTGCCAGCAGCCCTCCGGGAGTTTATGGCTACACCTTC.

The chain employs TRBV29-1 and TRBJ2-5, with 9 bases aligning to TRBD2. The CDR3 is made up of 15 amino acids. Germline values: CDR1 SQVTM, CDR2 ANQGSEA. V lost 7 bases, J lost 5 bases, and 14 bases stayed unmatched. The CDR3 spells CSAFLLREGRETQYF. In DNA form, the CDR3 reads TGCAGCGCCTTTCTCTTGCGGGAGGGCCGGGAGACCCAGTACTTC.

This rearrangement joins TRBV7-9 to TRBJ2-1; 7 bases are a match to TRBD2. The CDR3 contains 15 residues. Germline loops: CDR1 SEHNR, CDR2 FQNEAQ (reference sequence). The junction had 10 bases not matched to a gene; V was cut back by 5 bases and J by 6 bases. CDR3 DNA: TGTGCCAGCAGCCTGCCCGGAGTAGCGGGCAATGAGCAGTTCTTC. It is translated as CASSLPGVAGNEQFF.

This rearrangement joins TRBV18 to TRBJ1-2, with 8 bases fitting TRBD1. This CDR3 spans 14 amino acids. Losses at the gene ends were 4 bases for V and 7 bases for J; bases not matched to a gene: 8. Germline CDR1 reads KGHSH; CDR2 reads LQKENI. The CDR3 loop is CASSLNDRGVGYTF. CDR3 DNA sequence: TGTGCCAGCTCACTGAACGACAGGGGTGTTGGCTACACCTTC.

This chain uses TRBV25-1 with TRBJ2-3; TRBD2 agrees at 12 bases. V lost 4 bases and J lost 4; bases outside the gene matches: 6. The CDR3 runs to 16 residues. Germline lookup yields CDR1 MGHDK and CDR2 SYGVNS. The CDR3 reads CASSGASGRGADTQYF. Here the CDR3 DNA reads TGTGCCAGCAGTGGGGCTAGCGGGAGGGGAGCAGATACGCAGTATTTT.

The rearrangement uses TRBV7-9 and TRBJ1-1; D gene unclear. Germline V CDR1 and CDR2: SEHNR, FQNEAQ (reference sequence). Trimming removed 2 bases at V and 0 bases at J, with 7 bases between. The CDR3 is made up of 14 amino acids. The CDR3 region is CASSLLNLNTEAFF. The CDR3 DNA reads TGTGCCAGCAGCTTATTAAACTTGAACACTGAAGCTTTCTTT.

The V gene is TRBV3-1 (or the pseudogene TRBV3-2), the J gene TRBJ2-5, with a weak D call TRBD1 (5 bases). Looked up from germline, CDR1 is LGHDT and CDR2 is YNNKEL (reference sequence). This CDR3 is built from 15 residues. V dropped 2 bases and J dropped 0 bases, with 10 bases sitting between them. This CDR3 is CASSQKTGNQETQYF. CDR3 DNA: TGTGCCAGCAGCCAAAAAACAGGAAACCAAGAGACCCAGTACTTC.

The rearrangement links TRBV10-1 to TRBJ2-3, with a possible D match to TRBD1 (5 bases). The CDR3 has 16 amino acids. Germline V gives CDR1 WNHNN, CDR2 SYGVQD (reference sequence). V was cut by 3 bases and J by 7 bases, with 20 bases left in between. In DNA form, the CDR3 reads TGCGCCAGCAGTGAAGGGGCAGGACCCTCTTTGTATACGCAGTATTTT. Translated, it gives CASSEGAGPSLYTQYF.

CDR3: CASSSVYGYTF. The CDR3 region has the DNA TGTGCCAGCAGTTCGGTCTATGGCTACACCTTC. This sequence joins TRBV28 and TRBJ1-2; D remains ambiguous. V shed 4 bases and J shed 4 bases, with 4 bases lying between them. From germline, CDR1 is MDHEN and CDR2 SYDVKM. This CDR3 comprises 11 residues.

The CDR3 DNA sequence: TGTGCCAGCAGCTTGGACAGCCTCTACGAGCAGTACTTC. Translation: CASSLDSLYEQYF. This chain connects TRBV5-4 to TRBJ2-7, with D unresolved. Germline V gives CDR1 SGHNT, CDR2 YYREEE (reference sequence). This CDR3 is built from 13 residues. V lost 0 bases and J 3 bases, leaving 7 bases between the germline ends.